This T cell receptor beta chain was sequenced for a study of glioma-infiltrating T cells after dendritic cell vaccination. Study background: At biweekly intervals, patients got three intradermal dendritic cell vaccine injections.

Study-level points and caveats: Few patients contributed both blood and tumor specimens.

Germline V CDR1 and CDR2: SQVTM, ANQGSEA. Trimming at V came to 4 bases and at J to 5 bases, leaving 3 bases not matched to a gene. The CDR3 runs 12 residues. Comments on this clone: As yet, its antigen is unknown. The same CDR3 can be traced to other DNA sequences in this sample.

Some clones are missing from TCRdb's copy, which holds only in-frame ones; the method was immunoSEQ multiplex PCR. The data show about 67,000 clones, roughly 79% seen once. This TCR was sampled from a human donor with glioblastoma. V and J are TRBV29-1 and TRBJ2-3, with 7 bases identical to TRBD1. The sequencing here drew on blood, taken before dendritic cell vaccination. CDR3 nucleotide sequence: TGCAGCGTTGGACAGGGCGGAGATACGCAGTATTTT. Translation gives CSVGQGGDTQYF.